The 27 T cell receptor beta chains reported below all come from one sample, sequenced in a study of OX40 agonist ivuxolimab in advanced cancers. Assay: immunoSEQ multiplex PCR; the TCRdb copy retains only in-frame clones and omits some. The sample lists about 25,000 clones; around 80% were seen once. The sample consisted of CD4+ or CD8+ T cells sorted from blood, taken in a trial of the OX40 agonist ivuxolimab. The receptors originated from an adult with an advanced solid tumor such as melanoma, head and neck, liver or kidney cancer.

The rearrangement uses TRBV18 and TRBJ2-7, with D unclear. Germline CDR1 reads KGHSH; CDR2 reads LQKENI. The V end lost 4 bases, the J end lost 2 bases, and 12 bases lay between the germline ends. This CDR3 contains 14 residues. The CDR3 bases are TGTGCCAGCTCACAGGGTAGCAGCGCCTACGAGCAGTACTTC. Translated: CASSQGSSAYEQYF. Supplemented by reference TRBV18 and TRBJ2-7, the full variable domain reads NAGVMQNPRHLVRRRGQEARLRCSPMKGHSHVYWYRQLPEEGLKFMVYLQKENIIDESGMPKERFSAEFPKEGPSILRIQQVVRGDSAAYFCASSQGSSAYEQYFGPGTRLTVT.

J is TRBJ2-2 and V is TRBV28, with D perhaps TRBD2 (6 bases). V was trimmed by 6 bases and J by 5 bases, leaving 19 bases between them. The CDR3 contains 16 residues. From germline, CDR1 is MDHEN and CDR2 SYDVKM. CDR3 nucleotides: TGTGCCAGCAGCCAGTCTCTAGCGAAGGTAACCGGGGAGCTGTTTTTT. It specifies CASSQSLAKVTGELFF.

CDR3 protein: CAISESTEAILYGYTF. CDR3 sequence (DNA): TGTGCCATCAGTGAGAGCACAGAGGCTATCCTTTATGGCTACACCTTC. V usage is TRBV10-3 and J usage is TRBJ1-2; D not resolved. The V gene lost 2 bases and the J gene lost 5 bases, with 18 bases spanning the gap. Germline V lookup: CDR1 ENHRY, CDR2 SYGVKD. CDR3 length equals 16 residues.

This chain joins TRBV9 and TRBJ2-1, with unresolved D. CDR1 is SGDLS, CDR2 YYNGEE, per germline. The CDR3 is made up of 11 amino acids. V lost 3 bases and J lost 6, with 4 bases in between. The CDR3 reads CASSAVNEQFF. As DNA, the CDR3 is TGTGCCAGCAGCGCCGTCAATGAGCAGTTCTTC.

The chain carries TRBV5-1 and TRBJ1-1, with 8 bases aligning to TRBD1. Looked up from germline, CDR1 is SGHRS and CDR2 is YFSETQ. J was trimmed by 4 bases and V by 4 bases; bases with no gene match: 9. CDR3 length: 15 amino acids. In DNA, the CDR3 is TGCGCCAGCAGCATCGACTTTACAGGGGGCACTGAAGCTTTCTTT. Amino acid sequence: CASSIDFTGGTEAFF. Supplemented by reference TRBV5-1 and TRBJ1-1, the full variable domain reads KAGVTQTPRYLIKTRGQQVTLSCSPISGHRSVSWYQQTPGQGLQFLFEYFSETQRNKGNFPGRFSGRQFSNSRSEMNVSTLELGDSALYLCASSIDFTGGTEAFFGQGTRLTVV.

The V gene is TRBV19, the J gene TRBJ1-2; no clear D gene. The CDR3 runs 14 residues. V was cut by 3 bases and J by 7 bases, with 15 bases left in between. CDR1 is LNHDA, CDR2 SQIVND, per germline (reference sequence). The CDR3, as DNA: TGTGCCAGTAGTATTCCGGGAGGAGAGGGTGGCTACACCTTC. This translates into CASSIPGGEGGYTF.

The chain employs TRBV27 and TRBJ1-4; possible D gene TRBD1, 5 bases. The V and J ends lost 1 base and 2 bases respectively, with 8 bases between them. Germline CDR1 MNHEY, CDR2 SMNVEV (reference sequence). This CDR3 comprises 15 residues. CDR3 sequence (DNA): TGTGCCAGCAGTTTATGGGGGGGGACTAATGAAAAACTGTTTTTT. Encoded protein: CASSLWGGTNEKLFF.

The chain has TRBV4-1 and TRBJ2-1; D uncertain. The CDR3 extends over 13 amino acids. CDR1 is MGHRA and CDR2 is YSYEKL in the germline V gene. V lost 2 bases, J lost 5 bases, and 7 bases lay in between. The CDR3 DNA reads TGCGCCAGCAGCCAACTGCTGAACAATGAGCAGTTCTTC. It encodes CASSQLLNNEQFF.

The chain employs TRBV27 and TRBJ1-4; D remains unclear. The germline V gene encodes CDR1 MNHEY and CDR2 SMNVEV (reference sequence). The CDR3 loop spans 13 amino acids. Between the trimmed V and J ends, which lost 3 bases and 8 bases, there was a span of 10 bases. CDR3 region: CASSFLLGEKLFF. The CDR3 DNA follows: TGTGCCAGCAGTTTCCTTCTGGGGGAAAAACTGTTTTTT.

The chain links TRBV19 to TRBJ2-2; a possible D gene is TRBD1 (6 bases). V lost 7 bases and J 0 bases, leaving 9 bases between the germline ends. Germline V gene lookup returns CDR1 LNHDA and CDR2 SQIVND (reference sequence). The CDR3 has 14 residues. CDR3 DNA: TGTGCCAGTATATCAGGGGCGAACACCGGGGAGCTGTTTTTT. Protein: CASISGANTGELFF.

This clone came up once. The chain links TRBV27 to TRBJ2-7; D tentatively fits TRBD1 or TRBD2 (5 bases each). V was pared by 0 bases and J by 1 base, with 13 bases between. The germline gives CDR1 MNHEY, CDR2 SMNVEV (reference sequence). The CDR3 is 16 amino acids. CDR3 sequence reads: CASSLSRGDSSYEQYF. CDR3 nucleotides: TGTGCCAGCAGTTTATCACGAGGGGATTCATCCTACGAGCAGTACTTC.

This clone was picked up a small number of times. The chain uses TRBV28 and TRBJ2-7, with TRBD2 identical over 13 bases. CDR1 is MDHEN and CDR2 is SYDVKM in the germline V gene. With V trimmed by 6 bases and J by 1 base, 3 bases remained unmatched. The CDR3 loop spans 15 amino acids. This chain's CDR3 is CASSGLAGVSYEQYF. The CDR3 DNA reads TGTGCCAGCAGCGGACTAGCGGGGGTGTCCTACGAGCAGTACTTC.

In DNA form, the CDR3 reads TGTGCCAGCAGTTACTCGCAGGGGTACTATGGCTACACCTTC. Its protein is CASSYSQGYYGYTF. This chain connects TRBV6-6 to TRBJ1-2, with D maybe TRBD1 (6 bases). V lost 0 bases and J lost 3, with 8 bases in between. The CDR3 loop spans 14 amino acids. Germline V gene lookup returns CDR1 MNHNY and CDR2 SVGAGI (reference sequence).

This chain links TRBV2 with TRBJ2-7; 9 bases map to TRBD1. The length of the CDR3 is 14 residues. CDR1 and CDR2 (germline): SNHLY, FYNNEI. The ends lost 6 bases at V and 3 bases at J; junction bases unmatched: 6. DNA of the CDR3: TGTGCCAGCAGCCCCGGGACAGGGCACTACGAGCAGTACTTC. It encodes CASSPGTGHYEQYF.

For this clone: At one end, the junction sequence differs from germline, possibly due to a read error. The chain carries TRBV4-1 and TRBJ1-5; D perhaps matches TRBD1 (5 bases). The CDR3 is 15 amino acids. In germline, CDR1 is MGHRA, CDR2 YSYEKL. The chain's CDR3 is CASGQLTGPNQPQHF. Written as DNA, the CDR3 is TGCGCCAGCGGCCAGCTAACGGGGCCTAATCAGCCCCAGCATTTT.

This chain joins TRBV2 and TRBJ2-2; D possibly matches TRBD1 or TRBD2 (5 bases each). V lost 8 bases and J lost 6, with 10 bases in between. Germline loops: CDR1 SNHLY, CDR2 FYNNEI. The CDR3 sequence is 12 residues long. CDR3 region: CASYWGSGELFF. CDR3 DNA sequence: TGTGCCAGCTACTGGGGGTCCGGGGAGCTGTTTTTT.

This chain connects TRBV7-9 to TRBJ2-3; D unclear. Germline V gene sequence: CDR1 SEHNR, CDR2 FQNEAQ (reference sequence). Deletions cut 5 bases from V and 2 bases from J, with 8 bases between. CDR3 size: 13 residues. The CDR3 protein is CASSPPATDTQYF. CDR3 nucleotides: TGTGCCAGCAGCCCTCCGGCCACAGATACGCAGTATTTT.

A note on this clone: The junction shows a germline mismatch at one end, possibly a read error. The rearrangement uses TRBV11-2 and TRBJ1-6; 11 bases map to TRBD1. CDR1 and CDR2 from the germline V gene are SGHAT and FQNNGV. The CDR3 consists of 15 residues. The CDR3 loop is CASSQDGTGGSPLHF. CDR3 in DNA: TGCGCCAGCAGCCAAGATGGGACAGGGGGTTCACCCCTCCACTTT.

V usage is TRBV9 and J usage is TRBJ2-1; no clear D. V was pared by 3 bases and J by 8 bases, with 15 bases between. This CDR3 contains 14 residues. CDR1 and CDR2 (germline): SGDLS, YYNGEE. The CDR3 bases are TGTGCCAGCAGCGCCGTGAACCTACGGGATGAGCAGTTCTTC. This sequence encodes CASSAVNLRDEQFF.

The chain employs TRBV19 and TRBJ2-3; tentatively, D is TRBD2 (5 bases). Per germline, CDR1 LNHDA and CDR2 SQIVND (reference sequence). V was shortened by 7 bases and J by 3 bases, with 14 bases between the two germline ends. The CDR3 extends over 14 amino acids. The CDR3 reads CASTFGGGTDTQYF. CDR3 coding DNA: TGTGCCAGTACCTTCGGCGGCGGGACAGATACGCAGTATTTT.

The chain links TRBV25-1 to TRBJ2-3; 7 bases fit TRBD2. Germline assignment: CDR1 MGHDK and CDR2 SYGVNS. This CDR3 spans 16 amino acids. Trimming removed 6 bases from V and 0 bases from J; junction bases left unmatched: 9. Here the CDR3 reads CASSSSSGASTDTQYF. As DNA, the CDR3 is TGTGCCAGCAGCTCCTCAAGCGGGGCTAGCACAGATACGCAGTATTTT.

The chain has TRBV5-6 and TRBJ2-1; a weak D match, TRBD2 (6 bases). CDR3 size: 14 residues. With 2 bases removed from V and 5 bases from J, the gap between germline ends came to 11 bases. CDR1 is SGHDT, CDR2 YYEEEE, per germline. CDR3 sequence (DNA): TGTGCCAGCAGCTTTCAGGACTATCACAATGAGCAGTTCTTC. Its protein is CASSFQDYHNEQFF.

The rearrangement joins TRBV25-1 to TRBJ1-5; D gene unclear. The CDR3 totals 18 residues. The V and J ends lost 0 bases and 5 bases respectively, with 20 bases between them. Germline-derived CDR1 and CDR2 are MGHDK and SYGVNS. CDR3 protein: CASSEYGNVVHCHQPQHF. The CDR3 nucleotides read TGTGCCAGCAGTGAATATGGGAACGTGGTCCATTGCCATCAGCCCCAGCATTTT.

This chain links TRBV28 with TRBJ2-3; D may be TRBD2 (6 bases). Germline lookup yields CDR1 MDHEN and CDR2 SYDVKM. The CDR3 consists of 14 residues. V gave up 2 bases and J gave up 4 bases, with 10 bases separating them. The CDR3 DNA follows: TGTGCCAGCAGTTTAGACCAGCGGGCAGATACGCAGTATTTT. This translates into CASSLDQRADTQYF.

The V and J genes are TRBV4-3 and TRBJ2-1; weak D call: TRBD2 (6 bases). The CDR3 extends over 15 amino acids. CDR1 LGHNA and CDR2 YSLEER come from the germline V gene. V was pared by 0 bases and J by 6 bases, with 12 bases between. The chain's CDR3 is CASSQDGTSSNEQFF. In nucleotides, the CDR3 is TGCGCCAGCAGCCAAGACGGGACTTCTTCCAATGAGCAGTTCTTC.

The chain carries TRBV6-4 and TRBJ2-1; D remains unclear. CDR3 length: 16 amino acids. Germline V gene data show CDR1 as MRHNA and CDR2 as SNTAGT. The germline V and J ends were trimmed by 0 bases and 0 bases, with 9 bases remaining between them. The CDR3, as DNA: TGTGCCAGCAGTGACTCCCCAAGGAGCTCCTACAATGAGCAGTTCTTC. It is translated as CASSDSPRSSYNEQFF.

The genes are TRBV11-3 and TRBJ2-7, with D perhaps being TRBD1 or TRBD2 (5 bases each). CDR3 length equals 14 residues. Trimming took 3 bases from V and 0 from J, leaving 9 bases between them. Germline V gene lookup returns CDR1 SGHNT and CDR2 YENEEA. CDR3 amino acids: CASSLAGSSYEQYF. DNA of the CDR3: TGTGCCAGCAGCTTGGCAGGGAGCTCCTACGAGCAGTACTTC.